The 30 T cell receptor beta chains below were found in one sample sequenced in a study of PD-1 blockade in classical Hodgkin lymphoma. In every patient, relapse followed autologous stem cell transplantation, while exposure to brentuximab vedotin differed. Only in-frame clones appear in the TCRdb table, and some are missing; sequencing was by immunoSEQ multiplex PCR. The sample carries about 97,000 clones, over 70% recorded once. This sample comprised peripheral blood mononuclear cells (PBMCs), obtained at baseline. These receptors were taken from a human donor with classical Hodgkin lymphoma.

The CDR3 DNA is TGCGCCAGCAGCTTGAGACAGTATGACGAGCAGTACTTC. Protein: CASSLRQYDEQYF. The rearrangement links TRBV5-1 to TRBJ2-7; perhaps TRBD1 as D (5 bases). The CDR3 is made up of 13 amino acids. Trimming shortened V by 1 base and J by 5 bases, and 10 bases separated the two germline ends. In germline, CDR1 is SGHRS, CDR2 YFSETQ. The full variable domain, in which reference TRBV5-1 and TRBJ2-7 provide the parts outside the CDR3, is KAGVTQTPRYLIKTRGQQVTLSCSPISGHRSVSWYQQTPGQGLQFLFEYFSETQRNKGNFPGRFSGRQFSNSRSEMNVSTLELGDSALYLCASSLRQYDEQYFGPGTRLTVT.

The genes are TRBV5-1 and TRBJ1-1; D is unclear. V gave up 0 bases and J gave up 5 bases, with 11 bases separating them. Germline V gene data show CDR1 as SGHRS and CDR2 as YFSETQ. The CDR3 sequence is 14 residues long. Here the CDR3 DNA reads TGCGCCAGCAGCTTGGTTGGGGAGCGGACTGAAGCTTTCTTT. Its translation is CASSLVGERTEAFF.

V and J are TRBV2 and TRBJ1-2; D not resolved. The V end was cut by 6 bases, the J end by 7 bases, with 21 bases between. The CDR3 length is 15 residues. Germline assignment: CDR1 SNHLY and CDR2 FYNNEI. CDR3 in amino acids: CASSDAGSLGPGYTF. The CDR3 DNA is TGTGCCAGCAGCGATGCGGGGTCCCTAGGCCCTGGCTACACCTTC. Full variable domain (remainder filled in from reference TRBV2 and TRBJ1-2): EPEVTQTPSHQVTQMGQEVILRCVPISNHLYFYWYRQILGQKVEFLVSFYNNEISEKSEIFDDQFSVERPDGSNFTLKIRSTKLEDSAMYFCASSDAGSLGPGYTFGSGTRLTVV.

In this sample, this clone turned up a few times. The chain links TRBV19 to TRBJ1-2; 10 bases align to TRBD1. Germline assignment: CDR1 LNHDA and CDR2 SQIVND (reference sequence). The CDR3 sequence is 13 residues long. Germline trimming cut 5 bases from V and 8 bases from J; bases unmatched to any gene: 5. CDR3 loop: CASSDRGRRGYTF. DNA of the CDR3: TGTGCCAGTAGTGACAGGGGGCGGAGGGGCTACACCTTC.

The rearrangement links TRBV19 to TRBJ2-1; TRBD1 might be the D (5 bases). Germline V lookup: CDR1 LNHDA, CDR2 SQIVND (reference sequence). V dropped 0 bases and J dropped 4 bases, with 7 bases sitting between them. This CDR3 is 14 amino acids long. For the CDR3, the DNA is TGTGCCAGTAGTATAGAACCAGGGTACAATGAGCAGTTCTTC. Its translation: CASSIEPGYNEQFF.

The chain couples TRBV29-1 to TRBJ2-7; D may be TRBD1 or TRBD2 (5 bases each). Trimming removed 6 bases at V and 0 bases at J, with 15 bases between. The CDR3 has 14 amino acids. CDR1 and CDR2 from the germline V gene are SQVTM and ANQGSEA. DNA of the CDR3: TGCAGCGTCACCGGGACGGTAAGCTCCTACGAGCAGTACTTC. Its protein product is CSVTGTVSSYEQYF.

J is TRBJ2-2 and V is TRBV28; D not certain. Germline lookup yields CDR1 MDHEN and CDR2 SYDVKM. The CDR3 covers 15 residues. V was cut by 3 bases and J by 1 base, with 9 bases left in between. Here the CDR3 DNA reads TGTGCCAGCAGTTTCCCGCCTTTGAACACCGGGGAGCTGTTTTTT. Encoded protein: CASSFPPLNTGELFF. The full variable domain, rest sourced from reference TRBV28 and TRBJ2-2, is DVKVTQSSRYLVKRTGEKVFLECVQDMDHENMFWYRQDPGLGLRLIYFSYDVKMKEKGDIPEGYSVSREKKERFSLILESASTNQTSMYLCASSFPPLNTGELFFGEGSRLTVL.

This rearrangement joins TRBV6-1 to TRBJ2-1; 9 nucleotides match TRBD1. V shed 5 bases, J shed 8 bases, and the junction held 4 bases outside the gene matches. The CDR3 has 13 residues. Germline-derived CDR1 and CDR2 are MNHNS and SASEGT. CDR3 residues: CASSNRGLYEQFF. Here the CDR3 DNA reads TGTGCCAGCAGTAACAGGGGGCTATATGAGCAGTTCTTC.

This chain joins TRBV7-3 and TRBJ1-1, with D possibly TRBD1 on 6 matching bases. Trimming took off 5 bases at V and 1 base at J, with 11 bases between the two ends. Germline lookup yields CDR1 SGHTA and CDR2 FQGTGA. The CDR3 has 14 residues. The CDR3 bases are TGTGCCAGCAGCCCAGGGGCGGGGAACACTGAAGCTTTCTTT. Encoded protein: CASSPGAGNTEAFF.

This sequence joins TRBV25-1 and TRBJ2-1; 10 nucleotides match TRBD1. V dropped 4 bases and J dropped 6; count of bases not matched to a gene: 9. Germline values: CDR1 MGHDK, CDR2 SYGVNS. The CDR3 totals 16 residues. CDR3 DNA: TGTGCCAGCAGTGTCGGTGCCGGGACAGGGGTCAATGAGCAGTTCTTC. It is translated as CASSVGAGTGVNEQFF.

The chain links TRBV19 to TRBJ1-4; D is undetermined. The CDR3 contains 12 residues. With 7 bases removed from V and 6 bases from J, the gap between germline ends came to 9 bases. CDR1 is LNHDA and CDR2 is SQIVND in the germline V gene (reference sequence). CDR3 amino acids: CASKGVYEKLFF. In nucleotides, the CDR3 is TGTGCCAGTAAAGGCGTTTATGAAAAACTGTTTTTT.

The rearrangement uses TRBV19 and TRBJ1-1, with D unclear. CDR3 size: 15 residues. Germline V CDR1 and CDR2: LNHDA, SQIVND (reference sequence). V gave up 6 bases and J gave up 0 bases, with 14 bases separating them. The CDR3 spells CASRSGGTLNTEAFF. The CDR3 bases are TGTGCCAGTAGATCGGGCGGAACCCTGAACACTGAAGCTTTCTTT.

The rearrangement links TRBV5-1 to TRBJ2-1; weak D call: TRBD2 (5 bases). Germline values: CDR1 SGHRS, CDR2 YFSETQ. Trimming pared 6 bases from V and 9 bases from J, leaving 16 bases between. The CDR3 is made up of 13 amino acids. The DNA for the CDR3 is TGCGCCAGCAACCCTGACGGCGCGGGTGAGCAGTTCTTC. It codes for CASNPDGAGEQFF. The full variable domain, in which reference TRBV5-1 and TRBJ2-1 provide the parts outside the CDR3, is KAGVTQTPRYLIKTRGQQVTLSCSPISGHRSVSWYQQTPGQGLQFLFEYFSETQRNKGNFPGRFSGRQFSNSRSEMNVSTLELGDSALYLCASNPDGAGEQFFGPGTRLTVL.

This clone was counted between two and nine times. The CDR3 DNA is TGTGCCAGCAGCTCCCCCCGGGGGCGGACAGAAGTTAATGAAAAACTGTTTTTT. It yields the protein CASSSPRGRTEVNEKLFF. V is TRBV11-2 and J is TRBJ1-4, with a possible D match to TRBD1 (6 bases). V lost 4 bases and J 4 bases, leaving 22 bases between the germline ends. Germline lookup yields CDR1 SGHAT and CDR2 FQNNGV. CDR3 length: 18 residues.

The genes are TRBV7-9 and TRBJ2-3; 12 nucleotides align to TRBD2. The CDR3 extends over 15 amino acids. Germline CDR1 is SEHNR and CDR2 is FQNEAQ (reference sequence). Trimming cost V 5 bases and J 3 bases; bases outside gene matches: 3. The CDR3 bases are TGTGCCAGCAGCGACGGACTAGCGGGGACAGATACGCAGTATTTT. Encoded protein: CASSDGLAGTDTQYF.

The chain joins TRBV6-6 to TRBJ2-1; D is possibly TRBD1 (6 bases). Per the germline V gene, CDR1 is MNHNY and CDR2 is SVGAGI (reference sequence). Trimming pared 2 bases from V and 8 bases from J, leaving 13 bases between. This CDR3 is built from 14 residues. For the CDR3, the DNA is TGTGCCAGCAGTTACCTGGTACAGGGTTATGAGCAGTTCTTC. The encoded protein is CASSYLVQGYEQFF.

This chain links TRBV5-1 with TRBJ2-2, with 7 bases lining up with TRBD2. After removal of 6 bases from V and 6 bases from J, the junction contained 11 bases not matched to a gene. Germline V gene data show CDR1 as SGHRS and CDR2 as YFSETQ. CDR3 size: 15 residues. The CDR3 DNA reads TGCGCCAGCACCGGACTAGATCACCCACCCGGGGAGCTGTTTTTT. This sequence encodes CASTGLDHPPGELFF.

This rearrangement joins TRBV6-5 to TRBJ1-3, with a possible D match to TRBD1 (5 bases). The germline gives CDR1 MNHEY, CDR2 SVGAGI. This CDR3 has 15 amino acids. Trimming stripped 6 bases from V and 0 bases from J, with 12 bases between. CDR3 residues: CASRRDYNSGNTIYF. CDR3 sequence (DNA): TGTGCCAGCAGGAGGGACTACAACTCTGGAAACACCATATATTTT.

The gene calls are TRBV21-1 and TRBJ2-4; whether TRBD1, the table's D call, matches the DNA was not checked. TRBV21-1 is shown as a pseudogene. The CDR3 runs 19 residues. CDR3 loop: CASSKDGTRVPLAKNIQYF. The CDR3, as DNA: TGTGCCAGCAGCAAAGACGGGACAAGGGTCCCGTTAGCCAAAAACATTCAGTACTTC.

CDR3: CASKEAGRRLNTEAFF. CDR3 DNA sequence: TGTGCCAGTAAAGAGGCAGGCCGACGACTGAACACTGAAGCTTTCTTT. The V and J genes are TRBV19 and TRBJ1-1, with D unclear. The CDR3 totals 16 residues. The V gene lost 7 bases and the J gene lost 0 bases, with 18 bases spanning the gap. The germline V gene has CDR1 LNHDA and CDR2 SQIVND (reference sequence).

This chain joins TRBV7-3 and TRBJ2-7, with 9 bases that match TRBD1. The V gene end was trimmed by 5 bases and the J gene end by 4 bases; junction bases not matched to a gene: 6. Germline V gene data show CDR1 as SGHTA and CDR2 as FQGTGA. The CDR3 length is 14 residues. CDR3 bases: TGTGCCAGCAGCCTGGGGACAGGGATGTACGAGCAGTACTTC. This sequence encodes CASSLGTGMYEQYF.

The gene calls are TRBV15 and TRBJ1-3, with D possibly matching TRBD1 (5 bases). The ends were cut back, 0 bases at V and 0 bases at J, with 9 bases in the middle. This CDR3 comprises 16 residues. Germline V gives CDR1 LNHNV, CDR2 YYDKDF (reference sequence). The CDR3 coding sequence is TGTGCCACCAGCAGAGATGGGACGATCTCTGGAAACACCATATATTTT. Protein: CATSRDGTISGNTIYF.

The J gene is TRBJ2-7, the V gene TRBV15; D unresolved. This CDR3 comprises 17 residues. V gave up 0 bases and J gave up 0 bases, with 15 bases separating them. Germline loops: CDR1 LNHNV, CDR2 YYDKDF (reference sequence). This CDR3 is CATSRDYSLSHSYEQYF. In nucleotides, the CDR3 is TGTGCCACCAGCAGAGATTACAGCTTGTCCCACTCCTACGAGCAGTACTTC.

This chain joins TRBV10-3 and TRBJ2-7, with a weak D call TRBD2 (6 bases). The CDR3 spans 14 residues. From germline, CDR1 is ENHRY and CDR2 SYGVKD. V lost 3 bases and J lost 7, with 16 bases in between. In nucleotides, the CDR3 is TGTGCCATCAGTGAAGAGGGCGGGACGGTTGAGCAGTACTTC. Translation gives CAISEEGGTVEQYF.

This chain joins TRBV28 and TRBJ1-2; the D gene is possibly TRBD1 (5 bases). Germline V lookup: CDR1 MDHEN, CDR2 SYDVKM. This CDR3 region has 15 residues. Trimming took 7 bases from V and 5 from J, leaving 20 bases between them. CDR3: CASTRELGTAYGYTF. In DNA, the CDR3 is TGTGCCAGCACGAGGGAACTCGGGACCGCTTATGGCTACACCTTC.

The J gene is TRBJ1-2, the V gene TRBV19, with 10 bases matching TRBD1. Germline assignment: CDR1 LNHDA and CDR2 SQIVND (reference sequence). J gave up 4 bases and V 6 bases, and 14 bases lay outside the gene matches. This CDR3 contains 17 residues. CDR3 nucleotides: TGTGCCAGTAGAACCTCCGGGACAGGGGTCCAAATCTATGGCTACACCTTC. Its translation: CASRTSGTGVQIYGYTF.

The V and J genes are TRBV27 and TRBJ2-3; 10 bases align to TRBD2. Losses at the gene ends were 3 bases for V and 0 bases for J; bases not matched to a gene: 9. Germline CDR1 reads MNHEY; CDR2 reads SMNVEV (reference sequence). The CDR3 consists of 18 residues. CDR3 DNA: TGTGCCAGCAGTTTCTGGGGAGCGGGAGGGTGGAGCACAGATACGCAGTATTTT. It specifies CASSFWGAGGWSTDTQYF.

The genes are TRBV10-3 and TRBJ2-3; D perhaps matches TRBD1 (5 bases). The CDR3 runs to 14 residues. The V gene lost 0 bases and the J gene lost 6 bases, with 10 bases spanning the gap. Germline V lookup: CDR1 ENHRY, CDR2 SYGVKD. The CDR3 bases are TGTGCCATCAGTGAGTCGGGGCAGGGCGATACGCAGTATTTT. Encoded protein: CAISESGQGDTQYF.

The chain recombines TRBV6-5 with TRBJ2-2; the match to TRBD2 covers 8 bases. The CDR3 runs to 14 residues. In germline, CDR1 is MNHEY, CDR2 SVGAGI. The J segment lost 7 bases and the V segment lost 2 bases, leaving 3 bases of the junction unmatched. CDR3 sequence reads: CASSYGLAIGELFF. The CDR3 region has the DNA TGTGCCAGCAGTTACGGACTAGCAATCGGGGAGCTGTTTTTT.

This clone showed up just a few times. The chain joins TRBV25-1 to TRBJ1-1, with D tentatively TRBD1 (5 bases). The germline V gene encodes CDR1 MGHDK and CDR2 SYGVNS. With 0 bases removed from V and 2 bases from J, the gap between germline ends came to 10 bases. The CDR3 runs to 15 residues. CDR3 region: CASSEYRQFNTEAFF. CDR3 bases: TGTGCCAGCAGTGAATATCGACAGTTTAACACTGAAGCTTTCTTT.